This T cell receptor (beta chain) came from a study of radiotherapy plus CTLA-4 blockade in lung cancer. Germline V gene sequence: CDR1 MNHEY, CDR2 SMNVEV (reference sequence). The length of the CDR3 is 13 residues. V lost 11 bases, J lost 0 bases, and 8 bases lay in between. Measured with immunoSEQ multiplex PCR; TCRdb has only the in-frame clones, and not every one. The table lists tens of thousands of clones, about three quarters of them singletons, with around an eighth in the top ten. This specimen consisted of peripheral blood, obtained from a patient treated with radiotherapy plus ipilimumab. This rearrangement joins TRBV27 to TRBJ2-6; D ambiguous. This sequence was found in a human donor with non-small cell lung cancer that progressed on radiotherapy plus ipilimumab. This CDR3 is CAPPCSGANVLTF. The CDR3 region has the DNA TGTGCCCCCCCGTGCTCTGGGGCCAACGTCCTGACTTTC. Full variable domain (outside the CDR3, taken from reference TRBV27 and TRBJ2-6): EAQVTQNPRYLITVTGKKLTVTCSQNMNHEYMSWYRQDPGLGLRQIYYSMNVEVTDKGDVPEGYKVSRKEKRNFPLILESPSPNQTSLYFCAPPCSGANVLTFGAGSRLTVL.